This T cell receptor beta chain came from a study of blood T cell repertoires in COVID-19. The overall study: Italy, Spain and the United States were the sources of the convalescent and acute COVID-19 samples.

The data were produced by immunoSEQ multiplex PCR, yet TCRdb's version contains in-frame clones alone and is incomplete. The sample lists over 150,000 clones, around four fifths seen once, with around 8.4% in the top ten. This CDR3 spans 12 amino acids. CDR1 is SEHNR and CDR2 is FQNEAQ in the germline V gene (reference sequence). V was pared by 5 bases and J by 4 bases, with 8 bases between. Enrollment of patients from Seattle took place during active infection, with longitudinal follow-up. Specimen: peripheral blood. The TCR was taken from a woman older than 75 with COVID-19, enrolled during active disease. This sequence joins TRBV7-9 and TRBJ2-5; D may be TRBD2 (5 bases). In nucleotides, the CDR3 is TGTGCCAGCAGCGCCGAGGGAGAGACCCAGTACTTC. This codes for CASSAEGETQYF.